The source of this TCR beta chain is a study of identical twins. Study outcomes and limitations: Among out-of-frame alpha sequences shared by twins, low generation probability occurred in excess. Abundant beta clonotypes from cord blood bore fewer insertions; memory repertoires lacked this pattern.

TCRdb analysed the 5' RACE reads with MiXCR anew, one entry per CDR3 protein. The repertoire holds around 1.7 million distinct CDR3 sequences, with about 32% as singletons. Details on this clonotype: Its antigen is unidentified.

Germline V gene lookup returns CDR1 DFQATT and CDR2 SNEGSKA (reference sequence). This CDR3 contains 15 residues. V was cut by 0 bases and J by 6 bases, with 12 bases left in between. The chain couples TRBV20-1 to TRBJ1-6, with D possibly matching TRBD1 (6 bases). Input material: cord blood. The clonotype comes from a newborn girl in good health. CDR3 DNA: TGCAGTGCTAGAGATCTCCAGGGGTTTAATTCACCCCTCCACTTT. This encodes CSARDLQGFNSPLHF.